This T cell receptor (beta chain) was sequenced during a study of blood T cell repertoires in COVID-19. Study at large: The United States, Italy and Spain supplied acute and convalescent COVID-19 samples. T cells, B-cell-depleted T cells, or PBMCs supplied cDNA or gDNA.

As handled by the study authors: The authors estimated nucleated cell counts from reference gene primer amplification. The protocol was immunoSEQ multiplex PCR, while the TCRdb copy is restricted to in-frame clones and leaves out a portion. That table is the source of V, J and clone size, and D and trimming were worked out from the DNA. The sample has 130,000 or so clones, 84% seen once; the top ten hold about 13%. This clone was observed a handful of times. J was trimmed by 10 bases and V by 1 base; bases with no gene match: 3. The CDR3 is made up of 13 amino acids. Germline V gene data show CDR1 as LGHDT and CDR2 as YNNKEL (reference sequence).

Material: peripheral blood. The sequence came from a human donor in a cohort sampled during active COVID-19. The V call is TRBV3-1 (or the pseudogene TRBV3-2), the J call TRBJ2-1, with 8 bases lining up with TRBD2. CDR3 bases: TGTGCCAGCAGCCAAGCCCCTAGCGGGGAGCAGTTCTTC. Translated: CASSQAPSGEQFF.